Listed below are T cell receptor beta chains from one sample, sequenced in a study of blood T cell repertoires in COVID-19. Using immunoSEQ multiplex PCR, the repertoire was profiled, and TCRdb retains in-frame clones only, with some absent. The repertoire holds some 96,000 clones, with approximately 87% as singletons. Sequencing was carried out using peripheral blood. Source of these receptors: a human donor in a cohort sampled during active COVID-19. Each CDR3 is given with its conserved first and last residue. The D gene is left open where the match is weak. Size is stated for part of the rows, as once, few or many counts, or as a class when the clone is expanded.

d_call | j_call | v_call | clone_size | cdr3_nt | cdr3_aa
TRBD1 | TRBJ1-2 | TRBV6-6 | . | TGTGCCAGCAGACAACAGGGGACCTGGGCTAACTATGGCTACACCTTC | CASRQQGTWANYGYTF
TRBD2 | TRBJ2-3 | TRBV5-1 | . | TGCGCCAGCAGCTTGGTCCCGGGAGGGCGGGGCATGGGCACAGATACGCAGTATTTT | CASSLVPGGRGMGTDTQYF
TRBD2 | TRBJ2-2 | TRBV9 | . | TGTGCCAGCAGCGTAGTAGTGACTAGCGGGGGGATGAACACCGGGGAGCTGTTTTTT | CASSVVVTSGGMNTGELFF
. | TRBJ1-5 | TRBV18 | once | TGTGCCAGTTCACCCACGCAGGGGTACAATCAGCCCCAGCATTTT | CASSPTQGYNQPQHF
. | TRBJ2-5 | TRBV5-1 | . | TGCGCCAGCAGCTTAGGACTAACCCAAGAGACCCAGTACTTC | CASSLGLTQETQYF
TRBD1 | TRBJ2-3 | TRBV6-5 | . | TGTGCCAGCAGCCGGACAGGGCGTGAAGATACGCAGTATTTT | CASSRTGREDTQYF
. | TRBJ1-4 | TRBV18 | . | TGTGCCAGCTCACGAAGGGACGGAGGGTCCCAAAAACTGTTTTTT | CASSRRDGGSQKLFF
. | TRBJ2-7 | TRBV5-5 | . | TGTGCCAGCAGCTTGTTCGGGAGTTACGAGCAGTACTTC | CASSLFGSYEQYF
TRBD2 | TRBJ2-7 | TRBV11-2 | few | TGTGCCAGCACACTAGCGGGAGCCGACGAGCAGTACTTC | CASTLAGADEQYF
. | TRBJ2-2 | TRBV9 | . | TGTGCCAGCTCCGGGGCCGGGGAGCTGTTTTTT | CASSGAGELFF
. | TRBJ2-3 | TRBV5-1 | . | TGCGCCAGCAGCTTGGGCACGGGTGCGGATACGCAGTATTTT | CASSLGTGADTQYF
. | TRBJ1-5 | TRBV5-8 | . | TGTGCCAGCAGCTTGCGGGTAAATAGCAATCAGCCCCAGCATTTT | CASSLRVNSNQPQHF
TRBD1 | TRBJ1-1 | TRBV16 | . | TGTGCCAGCAGCCGACGACAGGGACCGAACACTGAAGCTTTCTTT | CASSRRQGPNTEAFF
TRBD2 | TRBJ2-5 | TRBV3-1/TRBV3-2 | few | TGTGCCAGCAGCCTGCGACTAGCGGGGGGTTCACAGACCCAGTACTTC | CASSLRLAGGSQTQYF
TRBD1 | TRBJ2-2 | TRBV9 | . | TGTGCCAGCAGCCCCCGACAGGGGGCTGACACCGGGGAGCTGTTTTTT | CASSPRQGADTGELFF
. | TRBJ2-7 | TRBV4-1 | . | TGCGCCAGCAGCCAAGATCAGGGTCCCTACGAGCAGTACTTC | CASSQDQGPYEQYF
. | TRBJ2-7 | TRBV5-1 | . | TGCGCCAGCAGCTTGGCCTCCGGGGGATCGAGGGAGCAGTACTTC | CASSLASGGSREQYF
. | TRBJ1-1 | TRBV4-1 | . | TGCGCCAGCAGCCAACACCCTACAGGGATGAGCACTGAAGCTTTCTTT | CASSQHPTGMSTEAFF
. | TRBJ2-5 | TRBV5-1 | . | TGCGCCAGCAGCTTTAGCAGCCAAGAGACCCAGTACTTC | CASSFSSQETQYF
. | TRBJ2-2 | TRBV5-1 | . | TGCGCCAGCGCCGCACGGGGCACCGGGGAGCTGTTTTTT | CASAARGTGELFF
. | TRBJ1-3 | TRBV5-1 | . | TGCGCCAGCAGCTCCACCCCCGACAGATCTGGAAACACCATATATTTT | CASSSTPDRSGNTIYF
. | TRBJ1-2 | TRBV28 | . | TGTGCCAGCAGAAGTACAGGGTCCCATCCCCGCTACACCTTC | CASRSTGSHPRYTF
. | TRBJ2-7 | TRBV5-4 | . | TGTGCCAGCAGCCCTTCCAGGGACATTATGAACGAGCAGTACTTC | CASSPSRDIMNEQYF